The entry below describes one TCR beta chain. Its antigen is unidentified. Each sample used at least 6 million PBMCs. Primers used in a second PCR of about 6 to 11 cycles were a sample-barcoded 5' primer and a J-beta primer mix. All cDNA molecules were each tagged by a template-switch adaptor with 12 random nucleotides. Researchers report that each sample yielded at least 2.5 million CDR3-containing paired-end reads. TCRdb reprocessed the 5' RACE reads with MiXCR, giving one entry per CDR3 protein. The sample has roughly 1.5 million distinct CDR3 sequences, 35% to 45% seen once. The data stem from a study of blood T cells in healthy people across ages. Study outcomes and limitations: Naive T cell percentage strongly correlated with TCR beta diversity.

With 8 bases clipped from V and 6 bases from J, the junction kept 4 bases outside the gene matches. Germline loops: CDR1 SGDLS, CDR2 YYNGEE. The CDR3 extends over 14 amino acids. The chain carries TRBV9 and TRBJ2-1; TRBD2 aligns across 14 bases. This receptor was obtained from a woman aged 18-35 years in good health. Sequenced sample: blood. The CDR3 DNA follows: TGTGCCAGTACGACTAGCGGGGGGGTCAATGAGCAGTTCTTC. Translation: CASTTSGGVNEQFF.